The clone carrying this T cell receptor beta chain is a singleton in its sample. Its cognate antigen is unknown. The CDR3 is 14 residues long. Per the germline V gene, CDR1 is LGHNT and CDR2 is FRNRAP. Assay: immunoSEQ multiplex PCR; the TCRdb copy retains only in-frame clones and omits some. The table has some 130,000 clones, approximately 90% seen once. This sample was taken from a study of T cell responses to AZD1222 COVID-19 vaccine. Looking at the study overall: Second-dose recipients at about 4 or about 12 weeks were treated as one pooled group. Findings of the study overall: Clonal diversity was possibly underestimated, and the donors were mostly white British, with more females. Spike was spanned by vaccine-associated CD4 TCRs, which were dominant at 160-218 and 743-854. Once two AZD1222 doses were given, Spike-specific TCR breadth and depth went up.

The sequence derives from an adult in good health. The source was peripheral blood, collected on day 0 of AZD1222 vaccination. The V and J genes are TRBV12-5 and TRBJ1-3; no firm D call. The CDR3 DNA sequence: TGTGCGTCGACCGCACCGAGCTCTGGAAACACCATATATTTT. Encoded protein: CASTAPSSGNTIYF.